One T cell receptor beta chain is described in this entry. As yet, its antigen is unknown. Trimming removed 6 bases at V and 0 bases at J, with 16 bases between. The CDR3 has 16 residues. Germline CDR1 reads MNHEY; CDR2 reads SMNVEV (reference sequence). This table comes from immunoSEQ multiplex PCR, and its TCRdb copy is limited to in-frame clones, with some not included. The sample holds about 45,000 clones, 85% to 95% seen once. This sample was taken from a study of OX40 agonist ivuxolimab in advanced cancers. About the study: Age averaged 60 years (range about 23 to 85), and around 78% were male.

Study findings and constraints: Clonal expansion in partial responders at 0.1-3.0 mg/kg ranked among the lowest.

Sequenced material: CD4+ or CD8+ T cells sorted from blood, taken in a trial of the OX40 agonist ivuxolimab. This TCR derives from an adult with an advanced solid tumor such as melanoma, head and neck, liver or kidney cancer. The rearrangement links TRBV27 to TRBJ2-3, with D unclear. CDR3 nucleotide sequence: TGTGCCAGCAGCACCCGCCTGGGAAGTAGCACAGATACGCAGTATTTT. Translated, it gives CASSTRLGSSTDTQYF.